This T cell receptor (beta chain) was recorded in a study of human T cells and chemical hapten exposure. Study at large: Patients, predominantly female, presented with alopecia areata, totalis or universalis. Minor volume differences among pooled libraries chiefly drove per-sample TCR yield variation.

This clonotype has a count of ten or more. Its antigen remains unknown. V dropped 4 bases and J dropped 4; count of bases not matched to a gene: 4. Per the germline V gene, CDR1 is MNHEY and CDR2 is SVGAGI. The CDR3 sequence is 14 residues long. Time point reported: patch test 2, 6 weeks after DPC sensitization. The sample's treatment: therapeutic diphenylcyclopropenone sensitization with weekly scalp DPC. MiXCR was run by TCRdb on the RACE reads, yielding one entry per CDR3 protein. Found here are a few hundred thousand distinct CDR3 sequences, about 6.9% of them singletons; the top ten hold around 6.1%. Overall study results and limits: TCRs above 1 in 1000 frequency did not change with DPC sensitization. Controls had significantly fewer large CDR3 similarity clusters than were formed by expanded TCRs.

The V call is TRBV6-5, the J call TRBJ2-3; the match to TRBD1 covers 8 bases. The input for sequencing was whole blood, taken in connection with sensitization to the hapten diphenylcyclopropenone (DPC). The clonotype originates from a woman aged 18 to 35 with alopecia areata. Some clones in this sample may be carry-over from other donors' samples. The CDR3 protein is CASSSQGGADTQYF. The CDR3 coding sequence is TGTGCCAGCAGTTCACAGGGGGGAGCAGATACGCAGTATTTT.